The entry below describes one T cell receptor beta chain. Its antigen is unknown. Looking up the germline V gene yields CDR1 SGHTA and CDR2 FQGTGA. The CDR3 sequence holds 15 residues, the cysteine and phenylalanine included. Only the CDR3 DNA is retained, 45 bases long and in frame from the first base. The sample is drawn from a study of cytomegalovirus exposure and HLA in healthy donors (dated by TCRdb to between 2016 and 2019). For the study in its entirety: According to an earlier analysis of 550 to 750 of the donors, about 190 million T cells yielded some 110 million unique TCR beta sequences and 276 Gb of sequence data. Roughly 300 gigabases of sequencing data and 78 million or so unique TCR sequences were included in an early release covering around 600 HLA-typed donors. Among the roughly 430 genotyped donors, around 81% belonged to the genetic ancestry cluster associated with self-reported Caucasian donors. The study aimed to test whether signatures of past pathogen exposure could be identified by cataloging public T cell receptors. The study profiled the T cell repertoires of under 850 subjects by immunosequencing and related them to cytomegalovirus serostatus. Along with the roughly 700-subject first cohort, a separate validation cohort of approximately 110 different subjects was used. To predict cytomegalovirus infection status, the study brought together high-throughput TCR immunosequencing, statistical association of individual TCRs with disease status, and machine learning. In a later analysis, previously published TCR beta repertoires from hundreds of donors were re-analyzed and high-resolution HLA genotyping was added so that TCR occurrence patterns could be studied. Rather than using new phenotypic data, the later analysis identified candidate immune exposures from TCR beta sequences and from how often those sequences occurred across donors. In an earlier analysis of a few hundred of the donors, high-throughput TCR beta sequencing was used to judge whether each TCR beta V gene segment behaved as functional or pseudogenic. Donor age, sex, ethnicity and CMV serostatus were compiled alongside the repertoire data. A later genetic analysis used genome-wide SNP genotypes for about 60% of the roughly 700 donors, treating that subset as a discovery cohort. Every discovery cohort repertoire had been produced on one sequencing platform. HLA typing covered class I and class II loci at four-digit resolution. Typing coverage varied by locus: roughly 629-640 donors for A, B, C, DRB1 and DQB1; approximately 500 for DQA1; over 600 for DPA1; about 450 for DPB1. About five DR-DQ haplotypes were handled as single units for association and clustering because linkage in the cohort was strong. Across approximately 400 genotyped donors of the cohort, an average of about 240,000 unique TCR beta nucleotide sequences per donor were sequenced, and roughly 20% of those sequences were non-productive. General study outcomes and caveats: In a later genetic analysis, fewer N-insertions in productive TCRs were reported among donors in an Asian-associated ancestry cluster than the approximately 710-donor mean. The presence/absence analyses assumed that sequencing depth was roughly uniform across donors, and that assumption may not be true. When HLA alleles, especially DR and DQ, strongly co-occurred, attributing TCR associations to individual alleles was difficult. Specific HLA alleles were associated with more than 15,000 TCR beta sequences at a false discovery rate of 0.05 in a later analysis. Because counts were too low, about 15 rarely observed V segments, including chromosome 9 orphons, were left out of the earlier analysis of about 620 of the donors. An association between a missense DCLRE1C variant and V-gene and J-gene trimming of TCR beta chains was found in a later genetic analysis and replicated in an independent cohort. A group of highly shared sequence variants was considered likely to be a technical artifact of the sequencing pipeline. A later analysis found that HLA-associated TCR beta chains were more clonally expanded and had lower generation probabilities than equally common non-associated chains. Linkage disequilibrium might explain the correlated functional status among segregating V segments, but an unknown experimental factor could not be excluded. An earlier analysis of several hundred of the donors showed that most TCR beta V segments appeared in productive rearrangements either about 87% or about 30% of the time, which broadly matched IMGT annotations. The cohort was sequenced for TCR beta chains only, and without alpha or paired-chain data the features that could be detected were limited. The 87-base-pair reads could not distinguish some IMGT-functional V segments, including TRBV6-2 and TRBV6-3, so those segments were excluded. Several of the top co-occurrence clusters appeared to be linked to parvovirus B19, influenza, CMV and Epstein-Barr virus, according to a later analysis. Three of the identified cytomegalovirus-associated TCR beta chains were confirmed in vitro to be specific for cytomegalovirus antigens. The only immune exposure information available for the cohort was CMV serostatus. The classifier was reported to diagnose cytomegalovirus status with high specificity and sensitivity in both the original cohort and the validation cohort. A later analysis found that TCR association rates varied across HLA loci, with DRB1 alleles showing the most associated TCRs and HLA-C alleles the fewest. The authors suggested that the approach could potentially be extended to other disease states and immunological phenotypes. Because some donors lacked HLA typing at each locus, the association tests relied only on the typed subset. A further reported finding was that TCR beta sequences accurately predicted the HLA-A and HLA-B alleles for most subjects in the first cohort. The study gave a list of 150 to 200 TCR beta chains associated with cytomegalovirus. Most CMV-associated TCR beta chains appeared to be HLA-restricted in a later analysis, and the HLA associations seemed to be driven largely by CMV exposure. Across donors, most TCR sequences were observed very rarely, whereas some public TCRs were present in many individuals.

The library was produced with the immunoSEQ multiplex PCR assay. For the multiplex PCR, a mixture combining 60 forward primers for TCR Vbeta segments and 13 reverse primers for TCR Jbeta segments was used. A multiplex PCR assay on genomic DNA amplified the CDR3 region of rearranged TCR beta genes. The amplified TCR beta libraries were sequenced on the Illumina HiSeq System as 87-base-pair reads. As for the original processing: Across the roughly 700 repertoires, a later analysis counted 60 million to 90 million unique TCR beta chains, approximately 12 million of which were shared by at least two donors. Raw reads were error-corrected and collapsed into unique sequences by a nearest-neighbor algorithm in which closely related sequences were merged to remove PCR and sequencing errors. CDR3 sequences were aligned to IMGT reference sequences to assign V, D and J gene segments. For a sequence to be retained, a match of at least six nucleotides was required to both a V gene segment and a J gene segment. A rearrangement was called productive if the CDR3 had no stop codons and remained in frame with V and J, and every other rearrangement was called non-productive. CDR3 was defined by IMGT convention, running from the second conserved V-encoded cysteine to the conserved J-encoded phenylalanine. Sequences without an unambiguous match to a single V gene segment were excluded from the earlier analysis of 450 to 750 of the donors. In an earlier analysis of 500 to 750 of the donors, V segments were called functional above 56.7% productive rearrangements and were called segregating when the between-donor standard deviation exceeded 5%. To diagnose cytomegalovirus status from the catalog of TCR beta chain sequences, a statistical classification framework was built. In a later analysis, V and J genes were assigned by comparing TCR nucleotide sequences against IMGT/GENE-DB human TR gene sequences. Using the TCRdist pipeline, a later analysis assigned CDR3 sequences along with most-parsimonious VDJ recombination scenarios. In a later analysis, every TCR beta chain was defined by the combination of its CDR3 amino acid sequence and its V-gene family, and reads without a unique V-gene family were dropped. A later analysis removed 500 to 600 highly shared, low-generation-probability nucleotide sequences to deal with suspected cross-contamination and a sequencing artifact. In a later analysis, a clonal expansion index for each public chain was calculated from normalized within-repertoire ranks of inferred template counts. A later analysis computed generation probabilities with a VDJ recombination model fitted to out-of-frame rearrangements, and checked the results against IGoR. In a later analysis, hypergeometric tests were used to score TCR-TCR, TCR-HLA and TCR-CMV co-occurrence, with a repertoire-size bias correction applied to TCR pairs. False discovery rates were estimated in a later analysis by permuting HLA or CMV assignments 20 times. In a later analysis, co-occurring TCRs were grouped with DBSCAN, and TCRdist sequence similarity was added when clustering was performed within HLA-allele-positive subsets. Repertoires with fewer than 30,000 or more than 120,000 public chains were left out of co-occurrence clustering, as were about 5 repertoires with anomalous nucleotide sharing. Here the immuneACCESS table is served through TCRdb, limited to in-frame sequences with V and J called. Missing clones are a known gap in these copies; in checked studies unresolved V genes cover under half, and the rest lacks a known reason. V and J calls plus clone size are reproduced from that table; the DNA served to infer D and trimming. For this sample, the table gives some 130,000 clones. 1.5% to 2% of the sample is in the top ten clones.

In total, 500 to 700 healthy bone marrow donors made up the cohort. At the time of sampling, every cohort member was nominally healthy, though immune exposures that went unrecorded were likely present. The donor tested CMV seronegative and was one of the 352 seronegative cohort members. Every donor gave a peripheral blood sample, and the peripheral blood mononuclear cells from that sample were used for TCR beta sequencing. Genomic DNA extraction from the blood cell samples was performed with the Qiagen DNeasy Blood Extraction Kit. The receptor's source is a man between 18 and 35 years old in good health and CMV-seronegative. This sequence uses TRBV7-3 and TRBJ2-5; TRBD2 lines up with 14 middle nucleotides. The DNA end is more similar to TRBJ2-7, so the J call may be wrong. Source material: PBMCs. The DNA sequence reads TGTGCCAGCAGCGACGGGACTAGCGGGAGACGCGAGCAGTACTTC. This is translated as CASSDGTSGRREQYF.